These 18 T cell receptor beta chains share one sample of origin, sequenced in a study of blood T cell repertoires in COVID-19. Only in-frame clones appear in the TCRdb table, and some are missing; sequencing was by immunoSEQ multiplex PCR. The table shows about 110,000 clones, with about four fifths occurring only once. The sequenced sample was peripheral blood. All receptors come from a woman aged 55 to 70 with acute or convalescent COVID-19.

The rearrangement joins TRBV4-3 to TRBJ2-7; TRBD2 is a possible D gene (5 bases). V was shortened by 0 bases and J by 0 bases, with 9 bases between the two germline ends. Germline CDR1 and CDR2: LGHNA and YSLEER. This CDR3 is 15 amino acids long. CDR3 coding DNA: TGCGCCAGCAGCCAAGATTTGGGGAGCTCCTACGAGCAGTACTTC. Residues: CASSQDLGSSYEQYF.

V is TRBV4-2 and J is TRBJ1-4, with 10 bases aligning to TRBD1. The V segment lost 5 bases and the J segment 7 bases; nucleotides outside the gene matches: 7. There are 15 residues in the CDR3. Germline CDR1 reads LGHNA; CDR2 reads YNFKEQ. CDR3 nucleotide sequence: TGTGCCAGCAGCTCCGGGACAGGGGCTCCTGAAAAACTGTTTTTT. Its protein is CASSSGTGAPEKLFF.

CDR3 sequence (DNA): TGTGCCAGCAGCCAATTTTCAGGGGGCAAGTCACCCCTCCACTTT. It translates to CASSQFSGGKSPLHF. The chain is built from TRBV3-1 (or the pseudogene TRBV3-2) and TRBJ1-6; TRBD1 matches at 8 bases. The CDR3 is made up of 15 amino acids. V shed 2 bases, J shed 10 bases, and the junction held 7 bases outside the gene matches. Germline values: CDR1 LGHDT, CDR2 YNNKEL (reference sequence).

A few counts support this clone. The chain carries TRBV6-5 and TRBJ1-1; perhaps TRBD1 as D (5 bases). CDR1 is MNHEY, CDR2 SVGAGI, per germline. The V gene lost 5 bases and the J gene lost 3 bases, with 10 bases spanning the gap. The CDR3 has 13 amino acids. This chain's CDR3 is CASSTDTDTEAFF. The CDR3 coding sequence is TGTGCCAGCAGTACGGACACGGACACTGAAGCTTTCTTT.

The chain combines TRBV5-5 with TRBJ2-7; possibly TRBD2 for D (6 bases). CDR1 SGHKS and CDR2 YYEKEE come from the germline V gene (reference sequence). V dropped 4 bases and J dropped 3 bases, with 20 bases sitting between them. This CDR3 region has 16 residues. In DNA, the CDR3 is TGTGCCAGCAGCCGGTCGACGGAGGGAAGGTACTACGAGCAGTACTTC. This codes for CASSRSTEGRYYEQYF.

V and J are TRBV7-6 and TRBJ2-3; 12 nucleotides match TRBD2. The trim removed 5 bases at V and 5 bases at J, leaving 5 bases unmatched. The CDR3 length is 15 residues. Germline V CDR1 and CDR2: SGHVS, FNYEAQ. Here the CDR3 DNA reads TGTGCCAGCAGCGCCGGACTAGCGGGGAGAGATACGCAGTATTTT. This translates into CASSAGLAGRDTQYF.

This clone was counted a few times. Different DNA sequences within this sample yield the same CDR3. In nucleotides, the CDR3 is TGTGCCAGCAGTGGAACAGGGAATCAGCCCCAGCATTTT. This gives the protein CASSGTGNQPQHF. The J gene is TRBJ1-5, the V gene TRBV2; possibly TRBD1 for D (6 bases). V shed 4 bases and J shed 4 bases, with 8 bases lying between them. The CDR3 consists of 13 residues. Looked up from germline, CDR1 is SNHLY and CDR2 is FYNNEI.

The chain combines TRBV9 with TRBJ2-5; TRBD2 is a possible D gene (6 bases). The germline gives CDR1 SGDLS, CDR2 YYNGEE. V gave up 0 bases and J gave up 3 bases, with 12 bases separating them. The CDR3 sequence is 15 residues long. The CDR3 sequence is CASSVAGSGEETQYF. CDR3 sequence (DNA): TGTGCCAGCAGCGTAGCTGGATCGGGGGAAGAGACCCAGTACTTC.

This chain connects TRBV4-3 to TRBJ1-5; no reliable D call. CDR1 is LGHNA, CDR2 YSLEER, per germline. V gave up 4 bases and J gave up 0 bases, with 10 bases separating them. The CDR3 is 15 amino acids. The CDR3 DNA reads TGCGCCAGCAGCCGGAGATACTATAGCAATCAGCCCCAGCATTTT. Translating gives CASSRRYYSNQPQHF.

The CDR3: CASSQEWDRGDEQYF. As DNA, the CDR3 is TGCGCCAGCAGCCAAGAGTGGGACAGGGGGGACGAGCAGTACTTC. The chain joins TRBV4-3 to TRBJ2-7; 11 nucleotides match TRBD1. The CDR3 runs 15 residues. V lost 0 bases and J lost 5; bases outside the gene matches: 3. The V gene's germline CDR1 is LGHNA and CDR2 YSLEER.

The rearrangement joins TRBV4-3 to TRBJ1-4; no clear D gene. This CDR3 region has 21 residues. Germline values: CDR1 LGHNA, CDR2 YSLEER. The V end lost 0 bases, the J end lost 0 bases, and 23 bases lay between the germline ends. CDR3 nucleotides: TGCGCCAGCAGCCAAGATTCCTTCCGTCGCGCAGGAGGTGCAACTAATGAAAAACTGTTTTTT. Amino acid sequence: CASSQDSFRRAGGATNEKLFF.

This CDR3 reads CASSLTGQLREKLFF. The CDR3, as DNA: TGTGCCAGCAGCTTAACAGGACAACTGAGGGAAAAACTGTTTTTT. V is TRBV7-8 and J is TRBJ1-4; D is perhaps TRBD1 (5 bases). Germline assignment: CDR1 SGHVS and CDR2 FQNEAQ. V dropped 2 bases and J dropped 8 bases, with 15 bases sitting between them. The CDR3 loop spans 15 amino acids. The complete variable domain, with remaining parts taken from reference TRBV7-8 and TRBJ1-4, reads GAGVSQSPRYKVAKRGQDVALRCDPISGHVSLFWYQQALGQGPEFLTYFQNEAQLDKSGLPSDRFFAERPEGSVSTLKIQRTQQEDSAVYLCASSLTGQLREKLFFGSGTQLSVL.

This chain joins TRBV6-2 or TRBV6-3 and TRBJ1-5; 7 nucleotides line up with TRBD1. The germline gives CDR1 MNHEY, CDR2 SVGEGT. V trimming: 5 bases; J trimming: 7 bases; junction bases outside the gene matches: 5. CDR3 length: 13 amino acids. This CDR3 is CASSLTGTQPQHF. The CDR3 DNA reads TGTGCCAGCAGTCTGACAGGGACACAGCCCCAGCATTTT.

The chain carries TRBV6-2 or TRBV6-3 and TRBJ1-1; TRBD1 might be the D (5 bases). Germline V gene sequence: CDR1 MNHEY, CDR2 SVGEGT. This CDR3 is 13 amino acids long. V lost 0 bases, J lost 10 bases, and 12 bases lay in between. The CDR3 reads CASSYSAQGRAFF. Written as DNA, the CDR3 is TGTGCCAGCAGTTACTCGGCTCAGGGAAGAGCTTTCTTT.

The V gene is TRBV5-1, the J gene TRBJ1-1; D may be TRBD1 (6 bases). The germline V gene encodes CDR1 SGHRS and CDR2 YFSETQ. This CDR3 is built from 14 residues. Deletions cut 4 bases from V and 0 bases from J, with 10 bases between. The CDR3 DNA is TGCGCCAGCAGCGATCAGGGGATGAACACTGAAGCTTTCTTT. Its translation is CASSDQGMNTEAFF.

The CDR3 loop reads CASSYKAGGVDTQYF. In DNA form, the CDR3 reads TGTGCCAGCAGTTACAAAGCGGGGGGGGTGGATACGCAGTATTTT. The chain is built from TRBV6-5 and TRBJ2-3; 10 nucleotides match TRBD2. Germline V lookup: CDR1 MNHEY, CDR2 SVGAGI. The CDR3 consists of 15 residues. Unmatched junction bases numbered 5, after V lost 2 bases and J lost 6 bases.

The gene calls are TRBV5-1 and TRBJ2-5; TRBD2 matches at 10 bases. In germline, CDR1 is SGHRS, CDR2 YFSETQ. The J segment lost 2 bases and the V segment lost 6 bases, leaving 7 bases of the junction unmatched. This CDR3 is 15 amino acids long. As DNA, the CDR3 is TGCGCCAGCACTACCGCGGGACTAGCGCAAGAGACCCAGTACTTC. Translating it yields CASTTAGLAQETQYF. The variable domain in full, with the rest retrieved from reference TRBV5-1 and TRBJ2-5, is KAGVTQTPRYLIKTRGQQVTLSCSPISGHRSVSWYQQTPGQGLQFLFEYFSETQRNKGNFPGRFSGRQFSNSRSEMNVSTLELGDSALYLCASTTAGLAQETQYFGPGTRLLVL.

The DNA of the CDR3 is TGCGCCAGCAGCAACGACAGGGACTATGGCTACACCTTC. This codes for CASSNDRDYGYTF. The chain employs TRBV5-1 and TRBJ1-2; the match to TRBD1 covers 7 bases. The J segment lost 3 bases and the V segment lost 4 bases, leaving 3 bases of the junction unmatched. The CDR3 is 13 residues long. Looked up from germline, CDR1 is SGHRS and CDR2 is YFSETQ.